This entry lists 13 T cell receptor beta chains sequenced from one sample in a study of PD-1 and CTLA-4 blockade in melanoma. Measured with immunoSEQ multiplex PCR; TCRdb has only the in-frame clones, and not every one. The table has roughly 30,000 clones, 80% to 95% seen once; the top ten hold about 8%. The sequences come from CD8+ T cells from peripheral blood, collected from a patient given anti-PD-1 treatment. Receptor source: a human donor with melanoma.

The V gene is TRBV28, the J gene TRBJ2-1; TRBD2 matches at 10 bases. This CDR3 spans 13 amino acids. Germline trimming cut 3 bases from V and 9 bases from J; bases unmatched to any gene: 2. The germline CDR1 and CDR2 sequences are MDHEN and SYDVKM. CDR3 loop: CASSFKREGEQFF. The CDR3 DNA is TGTGCCAGCAGTTTCAAGCGGGAGGGTGAGCAGTTCTTC.

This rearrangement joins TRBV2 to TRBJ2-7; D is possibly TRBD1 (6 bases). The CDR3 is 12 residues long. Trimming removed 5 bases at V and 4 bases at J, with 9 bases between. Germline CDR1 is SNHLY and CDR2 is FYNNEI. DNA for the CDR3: TGTGCCAGCAGTCAGGACAGATACGAGCAGTACTTC. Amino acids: CASSQDRYEQYF.

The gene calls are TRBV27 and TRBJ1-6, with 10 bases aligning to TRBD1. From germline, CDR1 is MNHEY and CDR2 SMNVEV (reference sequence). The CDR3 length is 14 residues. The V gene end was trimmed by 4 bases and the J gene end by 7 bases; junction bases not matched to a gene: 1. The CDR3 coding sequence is TGTGCCAGCAGTTGGGACAGGGGAAATTCACCCCTCCACTTT. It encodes CASSWDRGNSPLHF.

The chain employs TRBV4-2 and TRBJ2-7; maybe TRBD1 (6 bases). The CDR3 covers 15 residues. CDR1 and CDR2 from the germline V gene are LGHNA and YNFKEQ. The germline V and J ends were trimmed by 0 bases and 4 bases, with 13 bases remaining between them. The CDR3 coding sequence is TGTGCCAGCAGCCAAGACGTGCAGGGGCTGTACGAGCAGTACTTC. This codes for CASSQDVQGLYEQYF.

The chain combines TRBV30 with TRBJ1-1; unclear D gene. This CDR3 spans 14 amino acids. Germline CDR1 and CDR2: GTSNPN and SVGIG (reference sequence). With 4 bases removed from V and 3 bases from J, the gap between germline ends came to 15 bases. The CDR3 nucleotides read TGTGCCTGGACCCAGACCCTGATAGACACTGAAGCTTTCTTT. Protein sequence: CAWTQTLIDTEAFF.

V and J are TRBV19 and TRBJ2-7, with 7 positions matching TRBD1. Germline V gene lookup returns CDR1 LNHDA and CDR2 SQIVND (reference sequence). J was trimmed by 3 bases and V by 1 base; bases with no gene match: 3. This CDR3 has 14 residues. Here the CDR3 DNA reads TGTGCCAGTAGTATAGGGGCAGGGGGCTACGAGCAGTACTTC. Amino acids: CASSIGAGGYEQYF.

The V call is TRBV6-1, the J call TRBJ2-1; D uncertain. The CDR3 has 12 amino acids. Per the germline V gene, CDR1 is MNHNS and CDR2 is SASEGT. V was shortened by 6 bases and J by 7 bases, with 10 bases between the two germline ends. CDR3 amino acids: CASSPGSNEQFF. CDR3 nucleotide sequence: TGTGCCAGCAGCCCCGGCTCAAATGAGCAGTTCTTC.

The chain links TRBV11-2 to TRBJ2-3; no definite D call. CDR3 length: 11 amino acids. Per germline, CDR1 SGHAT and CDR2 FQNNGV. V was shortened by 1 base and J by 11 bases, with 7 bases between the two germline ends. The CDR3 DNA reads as TGTGCCAGCAGCTTAGGGACCTTGCAGTATTTT. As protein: CASSLGTLQYF.

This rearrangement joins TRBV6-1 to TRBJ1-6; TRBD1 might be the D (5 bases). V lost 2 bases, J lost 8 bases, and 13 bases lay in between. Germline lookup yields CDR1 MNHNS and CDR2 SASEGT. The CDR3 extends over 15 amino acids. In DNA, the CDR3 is TGTGCCAGCAGTGAATGGACATGGACCGATTCACCCCTCCACTTT. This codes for CASSEWTWTDSPLHF.

CDR3 coding DNA: TGTGCCAGCAAATTCTCTGGAAACACCATATATTTT. Protein product: CASKFSGNTIYF. The chain links TRBV2 to TRBJ1-3; D not resolved. There are 12 residues in the CDR3. Trimming removed 7 bases from V and 0 bases from J, with 4 bases in between. Germline V lookup: CDR1 SNHLY, CDR2 FYNNEI.

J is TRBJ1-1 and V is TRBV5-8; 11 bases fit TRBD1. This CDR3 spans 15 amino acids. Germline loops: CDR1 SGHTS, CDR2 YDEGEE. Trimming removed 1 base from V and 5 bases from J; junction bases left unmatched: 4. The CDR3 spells CASSLSGTGGTEAFF. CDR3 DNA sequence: TGTGCCAGCAGCTTGTCCGGGACAGGGGGTACTGAAGCTTTCTTT.

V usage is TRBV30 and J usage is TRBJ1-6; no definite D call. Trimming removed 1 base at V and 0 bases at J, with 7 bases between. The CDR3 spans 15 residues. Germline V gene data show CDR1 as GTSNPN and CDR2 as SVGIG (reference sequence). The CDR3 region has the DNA TGTGCCTGGAGTGAGGGAAGCTCCTATAATTCACCCCTCCACTTT. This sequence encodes CAWSEGSSYNSPLHF.

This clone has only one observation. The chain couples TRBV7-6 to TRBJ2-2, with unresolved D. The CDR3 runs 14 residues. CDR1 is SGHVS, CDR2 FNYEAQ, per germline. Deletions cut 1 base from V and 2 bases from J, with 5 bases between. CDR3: CASSLGSNTGELFF. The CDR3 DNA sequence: TGTGCCAGCAGCTTAGGAAGCAACACCGGGGAGCTGTTTTTT.